This T cell receptor (beta chain) is from a study of blood T cell repertoires in COVID-19. Study overall: Sites across the United States, Italy and Spain contributed samples from acute and convalescent COVID-19. The cDNA or gDNA used as material had been derived from T cells, B-cell-depleted T cells, or PBMCs.

The CDR3 extends over 17 amino acids. Germline loops: CDR1 SGDLS, CDR2 YYNGEE. Trimming stripped 3 bases from V and 3 bases from J, with 19 bases between. Clones were read by immunoSEQ multiplex PCR, and TCRdb kept only the in-frame ones, dropping some. Of around 160,000 clones in the sample, 70% to 90% were seen once. The V call is TRBV9, the J call TRBJ2-1, with D possibly matching TRBD2 (6 bases). Source material: peripheral blood. This clonotype was sampled from a man aged 18 to 29 with acute or convalescent COVID-19. The CDR3 loop reads CASSGRRLEGDYNEQFF. CDR3 DNA sequence: TGTGCCAGCAGCGGGAGAAGACTAGAAGGAGACTACAATGAGCAGTTCTTC.